The clone carrying this T cell receptor beta chain has a handful of counts. The germline CDR1 and CDR2 sequences are MGHRA and YSYEKL. V shed 4 bases and J shed 3 bases, with 13 bases lying between them. This CDR3 has 14 residues. Repertoires were generated with immunoSEQ multiplex PCR, while TCRdb's copy carries only in-frame clones and drops some. The sample lists about 37,000 clones; about 36% were seen once. Time point meaning: after neoadjuvant nivolumab, at surgical resection. This sample was taken from a study of neoadjuvant anti-PD-1 for oral cavity cancer. At the level of the study: Around day 43, patients without progression received a fourth nivolumab dose before surgery.

The material was tumor tissue, obtained after nivolumab (anti-PD-1) treatment. This chain links TRBV4-1 with TRBJ2-7; D assignment may be TRBD1 or TRBD2 (6 bases each). The receptor comes from a person between 40 and 79 years old with oral cavity squamous cell carcinoma. The CDR3 bases are TGCGCCAGCAGCCCCCGGCGGGGACACTACGAGCAGTACTTC. Its translation: CASSPRRGHYEQYF.